This TCR beta chain was documented in a study of CD8 T cells in ankylosing spondylitis. Whole-study results and caveats: As reported, disease-linked clones showed significant enrichment in matched ankylosing spondylitis synovial fluid. Typical of ankylosing spondylitis blood, it appeared, was a TCR beta motif of eight highly homologous variants.

Using its own MiXCR run on the 5' RACE reads, TCRdb lists one record per CDR3 protein. The sample holds a few hundred thousand distinct CDR3 sequences, around 10% seen once. V was shortened by 5 bases and J by 5 bases, with 15 bases between the two germline ends. CDR1 is WSHSY, CDR2 SAAADI, per germline. This CDR3 is 15 amino acids long. This clonotype was counted at least ten times. Its antigen is unknown. The rearrangement uses TRBV10-2 and TRBJ2-2; D remains unclear. The sequence was collected from a female donor with ankylosing spondylitis or in good health (not recorded which). The sequencing sample was made of blood, either unsorted or a sorted T cell fraction (not recorded which). CDR3 sequence (DNA): TGCGCCAGCAGTAAGGCAGGCTTTACGACCGGGGAGCTGTTTTTT. Translation gives CASSKAGFTTGELFF.